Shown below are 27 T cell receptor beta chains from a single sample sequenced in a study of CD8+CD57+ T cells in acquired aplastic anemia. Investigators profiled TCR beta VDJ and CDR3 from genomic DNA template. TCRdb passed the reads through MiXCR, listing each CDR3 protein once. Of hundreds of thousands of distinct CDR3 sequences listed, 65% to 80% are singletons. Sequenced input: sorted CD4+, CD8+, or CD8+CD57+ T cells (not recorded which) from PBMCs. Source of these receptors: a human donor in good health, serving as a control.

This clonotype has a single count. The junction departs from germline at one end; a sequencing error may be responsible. CDR3 in DNA: TGTGCCAGCAGTTACTCGAAAGTGGAGGGATCCTACGGGCAGAACTTC. Translation gives CASSYSKVEGSYGQNF. V is TRBV6-5 and J is TRBJ2-7; a possible D gene is TRBD2 (6 bases). The V gene's germline CDR1 is MNHEY and CDR2 SVGAGI. The CDR3 covers 16 residues.

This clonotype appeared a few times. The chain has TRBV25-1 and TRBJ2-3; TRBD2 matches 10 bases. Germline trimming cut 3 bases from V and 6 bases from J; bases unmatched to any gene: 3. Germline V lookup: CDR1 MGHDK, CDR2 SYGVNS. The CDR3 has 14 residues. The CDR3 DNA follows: TGTGCCAGCAGTGATCTAGCGGGGGAGGATACGCAGTATTTT. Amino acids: CASSDLAGEDTQYF.

The CDR3, as DNA: TGCAGTGCTAGCCTCAGACAAAGCTATGGCTACACCTTC. Protein: CSASLRQSYGYTF. This chain connects TRBV20-1 to TRBJ1-2; D call uncertain. CDR3 length: 13 amino acids. The germline V and J ends were trimmed by 3 bases and 4 bases, with 12 bases remaining between them. CDR1 DFQATT and CDR2 SNEGSKA come from the germline V gene (reference sequence).

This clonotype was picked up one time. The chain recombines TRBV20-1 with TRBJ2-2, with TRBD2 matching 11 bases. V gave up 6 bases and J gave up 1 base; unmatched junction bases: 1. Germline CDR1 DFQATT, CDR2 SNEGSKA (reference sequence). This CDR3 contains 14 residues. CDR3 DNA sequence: TGCAGTGCGGGGACTAGCGGGAACACCGGGGAGCTGTTTTTT. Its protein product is CSAGTSGNTGELFF.

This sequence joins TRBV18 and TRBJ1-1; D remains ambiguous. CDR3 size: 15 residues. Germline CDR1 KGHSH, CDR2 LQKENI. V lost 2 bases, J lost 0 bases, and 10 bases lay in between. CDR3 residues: CASSPSGRVNTEAFF. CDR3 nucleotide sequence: TGTGCCAGCTCACCATCCGGAAGAGTGAACACTGAAGCTTTCTTT.

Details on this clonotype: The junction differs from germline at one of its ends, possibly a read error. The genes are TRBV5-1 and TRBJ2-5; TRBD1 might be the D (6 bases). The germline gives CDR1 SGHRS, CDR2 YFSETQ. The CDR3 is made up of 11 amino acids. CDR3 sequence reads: CASSPDRAHNF. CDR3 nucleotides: TGCGCCAGCAGCCCGGACAGAGCGCATAACTTC.

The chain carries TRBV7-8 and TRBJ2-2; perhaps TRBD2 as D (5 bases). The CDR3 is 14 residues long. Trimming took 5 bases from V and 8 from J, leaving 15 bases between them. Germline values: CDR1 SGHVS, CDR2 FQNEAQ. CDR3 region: CASSLRATTGELFF. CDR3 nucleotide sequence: TGTGCCAGCAGCCTGAGGGCGACAACTGGGGAGCTGTTTTTT.

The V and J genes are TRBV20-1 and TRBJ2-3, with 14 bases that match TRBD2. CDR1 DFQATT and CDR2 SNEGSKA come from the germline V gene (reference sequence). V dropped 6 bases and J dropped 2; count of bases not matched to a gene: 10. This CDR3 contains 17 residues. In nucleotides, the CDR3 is TGCAGTGCCCTGGGGACTAGCGGGAGAAGCACCACAGATACGCAGTATTTT. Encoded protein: CSALGTSGRSTTDTQYF.

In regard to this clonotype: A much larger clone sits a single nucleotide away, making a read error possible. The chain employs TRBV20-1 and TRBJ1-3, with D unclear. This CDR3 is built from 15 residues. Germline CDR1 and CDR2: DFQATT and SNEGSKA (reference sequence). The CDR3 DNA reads TGCAGTGCTAGAGATCAGCCGGGCTCTGGAAGCACCATATATTTT. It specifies CSARDQPGSGSTIYF.

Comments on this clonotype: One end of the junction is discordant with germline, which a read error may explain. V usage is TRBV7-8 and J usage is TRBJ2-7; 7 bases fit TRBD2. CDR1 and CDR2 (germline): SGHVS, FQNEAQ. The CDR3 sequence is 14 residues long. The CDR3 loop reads CASSLVRLATDTQF. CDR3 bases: TGTGCCAGCAGCTTAGTTAGACTAGCAACAGATACGCAGTTC.

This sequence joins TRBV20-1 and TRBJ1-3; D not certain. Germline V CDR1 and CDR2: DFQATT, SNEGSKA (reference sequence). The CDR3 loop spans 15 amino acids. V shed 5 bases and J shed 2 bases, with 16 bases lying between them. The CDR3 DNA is TGCAGTGCTGAGCTGGGAAAGGTGACTGGAAACACCATATATTTT. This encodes CSAELGKVTGNTIYF.

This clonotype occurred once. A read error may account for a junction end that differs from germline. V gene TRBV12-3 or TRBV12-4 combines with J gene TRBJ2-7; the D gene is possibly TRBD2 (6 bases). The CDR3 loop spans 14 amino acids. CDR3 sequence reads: CASSESGDLYEQYF. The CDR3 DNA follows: TGCGCCAGCAGTGAGTCGGGGGACCTCTACGAGCAGTACTTC.

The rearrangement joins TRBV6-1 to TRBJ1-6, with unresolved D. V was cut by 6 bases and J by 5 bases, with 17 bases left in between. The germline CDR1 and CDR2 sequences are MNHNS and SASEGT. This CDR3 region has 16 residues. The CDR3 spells CASSKGRTVDNSPLHF. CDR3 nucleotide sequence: TGTGCCAGCAGCAAAGGACGGACCGTCGATAATTCACCCCTCCACTTT.

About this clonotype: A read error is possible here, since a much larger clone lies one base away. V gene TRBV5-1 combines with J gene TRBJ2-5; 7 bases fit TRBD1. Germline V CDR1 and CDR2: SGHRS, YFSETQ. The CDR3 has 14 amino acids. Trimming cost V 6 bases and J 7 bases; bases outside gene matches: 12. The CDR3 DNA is TGCGCCAGCACCGTAACAGGGGCGCCTGGGACCCAGTACTTC. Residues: CASTVTGAPGTQYF.

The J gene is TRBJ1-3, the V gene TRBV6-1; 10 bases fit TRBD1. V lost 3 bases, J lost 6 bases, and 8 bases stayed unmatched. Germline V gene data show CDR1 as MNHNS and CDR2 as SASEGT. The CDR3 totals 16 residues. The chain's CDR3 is CASSERQGAGVNTIYF. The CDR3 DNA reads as TGTGCCAGCAGTGAGCGACAGGGGGCAGGGGTAAACACCATATATTTT.

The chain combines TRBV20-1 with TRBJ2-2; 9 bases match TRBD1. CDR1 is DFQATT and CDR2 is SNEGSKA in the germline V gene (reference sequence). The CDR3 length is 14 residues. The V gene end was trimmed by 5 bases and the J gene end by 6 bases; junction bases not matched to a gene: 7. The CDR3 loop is CSAYRDRDSGELFF. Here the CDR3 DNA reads TGCAGTGCTTACCGGGACAGGGACTCCGGGGAGCTGTTTTTT.

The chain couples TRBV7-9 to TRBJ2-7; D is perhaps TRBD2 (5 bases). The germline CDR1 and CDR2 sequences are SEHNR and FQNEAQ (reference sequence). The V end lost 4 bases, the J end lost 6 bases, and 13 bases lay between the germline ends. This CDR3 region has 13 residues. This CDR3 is CASSSRGSSEQYF. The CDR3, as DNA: TGTGCCAGCAGCTCACGGGGTTCTAGCGAGCAGTACTTC.

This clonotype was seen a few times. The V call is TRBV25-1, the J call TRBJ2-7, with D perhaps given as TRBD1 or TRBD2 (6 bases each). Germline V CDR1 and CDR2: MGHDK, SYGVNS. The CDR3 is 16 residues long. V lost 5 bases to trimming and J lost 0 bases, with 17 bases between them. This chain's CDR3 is CASSPRWEDSSYEQYF. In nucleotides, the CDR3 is TGTGCCAGCAGTCCCAGGTGGGAGGACAGCTCCTACGAGCAGTACTTC.

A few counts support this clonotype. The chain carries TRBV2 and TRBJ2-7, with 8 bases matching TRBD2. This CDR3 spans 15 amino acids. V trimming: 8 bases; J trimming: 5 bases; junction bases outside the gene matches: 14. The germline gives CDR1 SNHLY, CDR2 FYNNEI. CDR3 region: CASSPGGVKYDEQYF. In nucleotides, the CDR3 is TGTGCCAGCTCCCCCGGGGGGGTGAAGTATGACGAGCAGTACTTC. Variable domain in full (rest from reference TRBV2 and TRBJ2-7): EPEVTQTPSHQVTQMGQEVILRCVPISNHLYFYWYRQILGQKVEFLVSFYNNEISEKSEIFDDQFSVERPDGSNFTLKIRSTKLEDSAMYFCASSPGGVKYDEQYFGPGTRLTVT.

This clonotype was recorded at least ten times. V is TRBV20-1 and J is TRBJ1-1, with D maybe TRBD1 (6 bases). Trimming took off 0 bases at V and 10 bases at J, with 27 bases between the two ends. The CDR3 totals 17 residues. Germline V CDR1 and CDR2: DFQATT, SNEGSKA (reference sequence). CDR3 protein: CSARDSEGGAHGVRAFF. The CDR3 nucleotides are TGCAGTGCTAGAGATTCTGAGGGGGGGGCCCACGGCGTACGAGCTTTCTTT.

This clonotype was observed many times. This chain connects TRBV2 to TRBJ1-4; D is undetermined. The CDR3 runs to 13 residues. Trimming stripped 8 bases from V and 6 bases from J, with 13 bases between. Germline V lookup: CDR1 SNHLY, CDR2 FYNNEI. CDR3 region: CASRNVGYEKLFF. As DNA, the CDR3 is TGTGCCAGCCGTAATGTCGGGTATGAAAAACTGTTTTTT.

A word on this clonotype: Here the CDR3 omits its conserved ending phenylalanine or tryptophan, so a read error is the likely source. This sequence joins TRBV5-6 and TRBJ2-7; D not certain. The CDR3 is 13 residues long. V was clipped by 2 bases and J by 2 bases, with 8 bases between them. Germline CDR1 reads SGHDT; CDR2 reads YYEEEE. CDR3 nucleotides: TGTGCCAGCAGCTTATCGGGCCCCTACGAGCAGTACCTC. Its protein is CASSLSGPYEQYL.

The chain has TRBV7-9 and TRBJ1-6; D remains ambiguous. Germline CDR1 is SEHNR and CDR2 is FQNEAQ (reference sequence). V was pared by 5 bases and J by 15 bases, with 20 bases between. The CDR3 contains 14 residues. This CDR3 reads CASSVRWENSRLHF. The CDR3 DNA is TGTGCCAGCAGCGTACGATGGGAAAATTCCCGCCTCCACTTT.

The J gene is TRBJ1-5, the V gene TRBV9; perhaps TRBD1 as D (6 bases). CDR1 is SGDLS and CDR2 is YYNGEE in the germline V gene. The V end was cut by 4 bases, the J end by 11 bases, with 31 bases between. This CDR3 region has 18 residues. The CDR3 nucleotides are TGTGCCAGCAGCCGGCAGGGTGGGGGCCCCGGGGAGAGGGGAGCCCAGCATTTT. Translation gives CASSRQGGGPGERGAQHF.

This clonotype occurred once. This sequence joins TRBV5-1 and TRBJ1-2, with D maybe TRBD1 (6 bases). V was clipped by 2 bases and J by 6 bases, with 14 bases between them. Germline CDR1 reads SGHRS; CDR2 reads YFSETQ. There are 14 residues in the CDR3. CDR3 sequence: CASSLRGGRDGYTF. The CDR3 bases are TGCGCCAGCAGCTTAAGGGGGGGCCGAGATGGCTACACCTTC.

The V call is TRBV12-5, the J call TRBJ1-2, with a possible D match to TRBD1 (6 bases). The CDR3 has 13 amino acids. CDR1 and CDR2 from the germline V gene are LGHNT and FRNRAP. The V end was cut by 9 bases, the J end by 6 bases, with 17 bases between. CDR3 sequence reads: CASGQTGPHGYTF. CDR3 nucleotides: TGTGCTAGCGGCCAGACAGGCCCTCATGGCTACACCTTC.

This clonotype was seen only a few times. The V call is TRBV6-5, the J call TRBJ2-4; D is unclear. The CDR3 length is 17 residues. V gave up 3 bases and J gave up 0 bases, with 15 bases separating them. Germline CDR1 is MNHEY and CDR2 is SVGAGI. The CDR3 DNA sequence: TGTGCCAGCAGTTATCCCTCGCTTTACGTAGCCAAAAACATTCAGTACTTC. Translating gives CASSYPSLYVAKNIQYF.